Each of the 14 T cell receptor beta chains below was sequenced from the same sample in a study of T-cell reconstitution after alpha-beta-depleted transplantation in children. Unique molecular identifiers tagged the TCRbeta library. One entry per CDR3 protein results from TCRdb running MiXCR on the PCR reads. The sample records about 250,000 distinct CDR3 sequences, roughly a quarter being singletons. The sample here was PBMCs, mostly from graft donor cells, taken 360 days after TCRalphabeta/CD19-depleted stem cell transplant. These receptors all come from a female patient aged 2-9 years who had a stem cell transplant for congenital amegakaryocytic thrombocytopenia, so the T cells may come from the graft donor.

V is TRBV11-2 and J is TRBJ1-1; D is unresolved. Germline V gives CDR1 SGHAT, CDR2 FQNNGV. This CDR3 has 13 residues. Trimming removed 6 bases at V and 1 base at J, with 9 bases between. CDR3 residues: CASRLKGNTEAFF. CDR3 DNA sequence: TGTGCCAGCAGACTTAAGGGGAACACTGAAGCTTTCTTT.

The gene calls are TRBV2 and TRBJ2-1, with D possibly matching TRBD2 (6 bases). V was trimmed by 3 bases and J by 4 bases, leaving 16 bases between them. The CDR3 spans 16 residues. Looked up from germline, CDR1 is SNHLY and CDR2 is FYNNEI. CDR3 amino acids: CASSEKGLNGYNEQFF. The CDR3 DNA is TGTGCCAGCAGTGAGAAGGGACTCAACGGTTACAATGAGCAGTTCTTC.

This clonotype has ten or more counts. V is TRBV3-1 and J is TRBJ2-3; TRBD2 matches at 9 bases. This CDR3 spans 16 amino acids. The germline V gene has CDR1 LGHDT and CDR2 YNNKEL (reference sequence). Unmatched junction bases numbered 6, after V lost 3 bases and J lost 2 bases. CDR3 residues: CASSHRAGGLTDTQYF. The CDR3 DNA is TGTGCCAGCAGCCACCGAGCGGGGGGACTCACAGATACGCAGTATTTT.

This chain links TRBV28 with TRBJ2-1; tentative D call: TRBD2 (5 bases). This CDR3 is 14 amino acids long. CDR1 is MDHEN and CDR2 is SYDVKM in the germline V gene. The V end was cut by 1 base, the J end by 2 bases, with 6 bases between. CDR3 residues: CASSLSGTYNEQFF. The CDR3, as DNA: TGTGCCAGCAGTTTATCCGGGACCTACAATGAGCAGTTCTTC.

The CDR3, as DNA: TGTGCCAGCAGTGTCTGGGGGAGCGGCTACACCTTC. Amino acid sequence: CASSVWGSGYTF. The chain combines TRBV12-3 or TRBV12-4 with TRBJ1-2; weak D call: TRBD1 (5 bases). This CDR3 has 12 residues. V was clipped by 5 bases and J by 8 bases, with 12 bases between them.

V usage is TRBV3-1 and J usage is TRBJ2-7, with 7 nucleotides matching TRBD2. The CDR3 has 15 amino acids. V shed 1 base, J shed 2 bases, and the junction held 5 bases outside the gene matches. Germline V CDR1 and CDR2: LGHDT, YNNKEL (reference sequence). The CDR3 region is CASSQGPAGAYEQYF. CDR3 in DNA: TGTGCCAGCAGCCAAGGGCCGGCGGGGGCCTACGAGCAGTACTTC.

The chain uses TRBV2 and TRBJ2-7, with TRBD1 matching over 7 bases. The germline V gene has CDR1 SNHLY and CDR2 FYNNEI. The CDR3 extends over 12 amino acids. The V gene end was trimmed by 6 bases and the J gene end by 11 bases; junction bases not matched to a gene: 10. The CDR3 reads CASRDRSMEEYF. CDR3 in DNA: TGTGCCAGCAGGGACAGGTCAATGGAGGAGTACTTC. Full variable domain (remainder filled in from reference TRBV2 and TRBJ2-7): EPEVTQTPSHQVTQMGQEVILRCVPISNHLYFYWYRQILGQKVEFLVSFYNNEISEKSEIFDDQFSVERPDGSNFTLKIRSTKLEDSAMYFCASRDRSMEEYFGPGTRLTVT.

This chain joins TRBV27 and TRBJ1-1; no clear D. CDR1 and CDR2 (germline): MNHEY, SMNVEV (reference sequence). V shed 1 base and J shed 4 bases, with 7 bases lying between them. This CDR3 is built from 13 residues. CDR3 sequence: CASSLWRSTEAFF. The DNA of the CDR3 is TGTGCCAGCAGTTTATGGAGGAGCACTGAAGCTTTCTTT.

In this sample, this clonotype turned up a few times. The chain couples TRBV5-4 to TRBJ1-2; D remains unclear. The V gene's germline CDR1 is SGHNT and CDR2 YYREEE (reference sequence). The V gene lost 3 bases and the J gene lost 1 base, with 16 bases spanning the gap. This CDR3 spans 16 amino acids. CDR3 region: CASSYPGRLRNYGYTF. The DNA for the CDR3 is TGTGCCAGCAGCTACCCGGGGAGACTCCGTAACTATGGCTACACCTTC. Looking up the rest from reference TRBV5-4 and TRBJ1-2 gives the full variable domain: ETGVTQSPTHLIKTRGQQVTLRCSSQSGHNTVSWYQQALGQGPQFIFQYYREEENGRGNFPPRFSGLQFPNYSSELNVNALELDDSALYLCASSYPGRLRNYGYTFGSGTRLTVV.

The chain employs TRBV12-3 or TRBV12-4 and TRBJ2-2; TRBD2 matches at 8 bases. The CDR3 extends over 15 amino acids. The V and J ends lost 7 bases and 1 base, in that order; junction bases with no gene match: 5. DNA of the CDR3: TGTGCCAGCACTTCGACTAGCGTGAACACCGGGGAGCTGTTTTTT. Protein product: CASTSTSVNTGELFF.

This clonotype was observed a few times. This chain uses TRBV12-3 or TRBV12-4 with TRBJ1-6; D perhaps matches TRBD1 (6 bases). The CDR3 length is 13 residues. V lost 3 bases, J lost 8 bases, and 8 bases lay in between. The CDR3 nucleotides read TGTGCCAGCAGTTTGGACAGATATTCACCCCTCCACTTT. Protein sequence: CASSLDRYSPLHF.

The genes are TRBV15 and TRBJ2-5, with D hard to call. The V gene lost 1 base and the J gene lost 5 bases, with 8 bases spanning the gap. Looked up from germline, CDR1 is LNHNV and CDR2 is YYDKDF (reference sequence). The CDR3 totals 13 residues. As DNA, the CDR3 is TGTGCCACCAGCAGAGTGGTATTCGAGACCCAGTACTTC. Amino acid sequence: CATSRVVFETQYF.

In its sample, this clonotype was seen a few times. The chain joins TRBV4-3 to TRBJ1-2; 8 bases agree with TRBD1. The V gene end was trimmed by 5 bases and the J gene end by 6 bases; junction bases not matched to a gene: 5. The V gene's germline CDR1 is LGHNA and CDR2 YSLEER. This CDR3 is built from 13 residues. DNA of the CDR3: TGCGCCAGCAGCTTCCAGGGGGCTCATGGCTACACCTTC. This translates into CASSFQGAHGYTF.

This chain joins TRBV24-1 and TRBJ1-5; D unresolved. The length of the CDR3 is 13 residues. The V end was cut by 1 base, the J end by 2 bases, with 2 bases between. Germline V lookup: CDR1 KGHDR, CDR2 SFDVKD. The CDR3 DNA sequence: TGTGCCACCAGTGATTTTGGCAATCAGCCCCAGCATTTT. Translated, it gives CATSDFGNQPQHF.